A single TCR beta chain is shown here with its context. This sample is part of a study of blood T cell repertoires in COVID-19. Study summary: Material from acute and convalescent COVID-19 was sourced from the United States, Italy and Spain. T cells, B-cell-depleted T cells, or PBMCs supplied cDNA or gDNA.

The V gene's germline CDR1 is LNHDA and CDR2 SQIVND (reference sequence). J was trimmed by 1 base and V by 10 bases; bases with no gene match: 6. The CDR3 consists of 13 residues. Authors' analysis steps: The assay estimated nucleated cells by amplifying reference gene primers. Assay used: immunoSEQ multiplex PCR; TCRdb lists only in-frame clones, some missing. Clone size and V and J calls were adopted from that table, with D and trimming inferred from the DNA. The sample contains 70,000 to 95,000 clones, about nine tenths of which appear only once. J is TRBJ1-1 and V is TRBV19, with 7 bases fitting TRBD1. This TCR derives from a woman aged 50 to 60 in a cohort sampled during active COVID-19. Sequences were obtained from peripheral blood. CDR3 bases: TGTGCCACTTCGGACAGGCCGAACACTGAAGCTTTCTTT. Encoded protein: CATSDRPNTEAFF.